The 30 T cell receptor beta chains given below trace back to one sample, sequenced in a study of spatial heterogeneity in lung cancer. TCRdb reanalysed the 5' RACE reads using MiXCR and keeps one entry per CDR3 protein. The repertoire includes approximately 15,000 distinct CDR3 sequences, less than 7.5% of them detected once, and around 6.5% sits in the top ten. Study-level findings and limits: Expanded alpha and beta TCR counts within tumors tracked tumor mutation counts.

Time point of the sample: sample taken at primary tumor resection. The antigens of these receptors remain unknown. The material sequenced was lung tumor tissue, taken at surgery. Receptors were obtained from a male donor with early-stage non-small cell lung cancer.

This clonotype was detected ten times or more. The CDR3 nucleotides are TGCAGTGCTAGAGATGATAGCGACGAGCAGTACTTC. Translation: CSARDDSDEQYF. This chain links TRBV20-1 with TRBJ2-7, with TRBD2 as a possible D gene (5 bases). V dropped 0 bases and J dropped 5 bases, with 8 bases sitting between them. CDR1 is DFQATT and CDR2 is SNEGSKA in the germline V gene (reference sequence). The CDR3 runs to 12 residues.

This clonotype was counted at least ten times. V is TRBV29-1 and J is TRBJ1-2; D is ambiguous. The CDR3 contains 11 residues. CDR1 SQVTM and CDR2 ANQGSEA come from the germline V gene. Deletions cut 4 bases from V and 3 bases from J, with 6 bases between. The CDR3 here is CSVGEDYGYTF. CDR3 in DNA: TGCAGCGTTGGAGAGGACTATGGCTACACCTTC.

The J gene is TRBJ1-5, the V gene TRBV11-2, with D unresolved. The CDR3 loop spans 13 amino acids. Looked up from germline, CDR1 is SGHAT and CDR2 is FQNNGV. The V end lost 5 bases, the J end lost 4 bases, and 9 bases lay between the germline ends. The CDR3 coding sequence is TGTGCCAGCAGCACACAGAGTAATCAGCCCCAGCATTTT. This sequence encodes CASSTQSNQPQHF.

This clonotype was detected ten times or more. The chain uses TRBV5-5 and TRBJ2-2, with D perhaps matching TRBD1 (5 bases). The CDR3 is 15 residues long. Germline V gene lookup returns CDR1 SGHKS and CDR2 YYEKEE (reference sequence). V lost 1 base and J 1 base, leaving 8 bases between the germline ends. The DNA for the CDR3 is TGTGCCAGCAGCTTGATTGGACAGAACACCGGGGAGCTGTTTTTT. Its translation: CASSLIGQNTGELFF.

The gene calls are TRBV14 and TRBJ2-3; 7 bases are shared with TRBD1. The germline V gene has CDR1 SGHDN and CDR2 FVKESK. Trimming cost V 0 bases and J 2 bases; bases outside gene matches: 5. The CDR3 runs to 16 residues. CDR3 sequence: CASSQDPGGFTDTQYF. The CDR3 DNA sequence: TGTGCCAGCAGCCAAGATCCAGGGGGTTTCACAGATACGCAGTATTTT.

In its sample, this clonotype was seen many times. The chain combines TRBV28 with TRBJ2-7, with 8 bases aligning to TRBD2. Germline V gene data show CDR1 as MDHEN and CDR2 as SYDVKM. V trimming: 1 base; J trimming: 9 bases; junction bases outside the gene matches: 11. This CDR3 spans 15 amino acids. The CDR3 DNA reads TGTGCCAGCAGTTTATCGGGACTAGGCCTGGAGGCGCAGTACTTC. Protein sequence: CASSLSGLGLEAQYF.

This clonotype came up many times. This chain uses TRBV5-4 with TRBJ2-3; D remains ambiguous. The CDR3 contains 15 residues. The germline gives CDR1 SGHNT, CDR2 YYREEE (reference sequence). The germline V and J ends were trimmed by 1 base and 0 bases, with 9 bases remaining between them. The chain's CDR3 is CASSLQLLSTDTQYF. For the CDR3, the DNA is TGTGCCAGCAGCTTGCAATTGCTCAGCACAGATACGCAGTATTTT.

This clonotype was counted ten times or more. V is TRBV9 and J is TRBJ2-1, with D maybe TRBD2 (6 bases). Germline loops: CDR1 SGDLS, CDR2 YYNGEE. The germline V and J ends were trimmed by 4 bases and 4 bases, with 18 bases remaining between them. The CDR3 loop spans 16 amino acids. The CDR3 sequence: CASSFGLVGGYNEQFF. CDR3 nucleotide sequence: TGTGCCAGCAGCTTTGGTTTGGTGGGGGGATACAATGAGCAGTTCTTC.

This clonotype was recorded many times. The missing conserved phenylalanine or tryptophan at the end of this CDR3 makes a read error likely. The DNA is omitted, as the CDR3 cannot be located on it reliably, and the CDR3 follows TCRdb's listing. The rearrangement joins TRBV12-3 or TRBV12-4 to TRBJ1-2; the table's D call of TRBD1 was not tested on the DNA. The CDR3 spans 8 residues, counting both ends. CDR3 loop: CASTMSGQ.

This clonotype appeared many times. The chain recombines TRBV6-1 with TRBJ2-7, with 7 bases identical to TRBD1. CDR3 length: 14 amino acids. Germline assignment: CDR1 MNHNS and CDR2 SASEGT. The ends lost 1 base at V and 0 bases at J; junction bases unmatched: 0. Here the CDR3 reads CASSEGDSSYEQYF. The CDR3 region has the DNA TGTGCCAGCAGTGAAGGGGACAGCTCCTACGAGCAGTACTTC.

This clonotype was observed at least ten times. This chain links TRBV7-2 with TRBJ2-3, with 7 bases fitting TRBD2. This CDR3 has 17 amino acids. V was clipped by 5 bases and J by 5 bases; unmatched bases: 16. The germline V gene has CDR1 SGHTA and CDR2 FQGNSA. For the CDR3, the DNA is TGTGCCAGCAGCACCCGTCGTGGGAGGGCCGCTGGAGATACGCAGTATTTT. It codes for CASSTRRGRAAGDTQYF.

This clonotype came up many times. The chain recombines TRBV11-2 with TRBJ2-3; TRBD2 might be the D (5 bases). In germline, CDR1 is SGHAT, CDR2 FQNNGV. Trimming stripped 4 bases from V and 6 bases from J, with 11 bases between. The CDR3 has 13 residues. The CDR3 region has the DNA TGTGCCAGCAGCTGGACTCCCCAGGATACGCAGTATTTT. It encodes CASSWTPQDTQYF. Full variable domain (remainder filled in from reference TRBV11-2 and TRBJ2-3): EAGVAQSPRYKIIEKRQSVAFWCNPISGHATLYWYQQILGQGPKLLIQFQNNGVVDDSQLPKDRFSAERLKGVDSTLKIQPAKLEDSAVYLCASSWTPQDTQYFGPGTRLTVL.

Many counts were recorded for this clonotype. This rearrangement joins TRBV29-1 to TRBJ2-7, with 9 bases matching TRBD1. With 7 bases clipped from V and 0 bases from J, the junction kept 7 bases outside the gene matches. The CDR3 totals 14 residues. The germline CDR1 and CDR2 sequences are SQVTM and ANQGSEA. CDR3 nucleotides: TGCAGCGCAACCGGACAGGGGACCTCCTACGAGCAGTACTTC. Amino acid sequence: CSATGQGTSYEQYF.

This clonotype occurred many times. The CDR3 sequence: CATSSGRGGYTF. CDR3 coding DNA: TGTGCCACCAGTTCAGGGAGAGGTGGCTACACCTTC. This chain links TRBV24-1 with TRBJ1-2, with D possibly being TRBD1 (5 bases). The V end lost 6 bases, the J end lost 7 bases, and 11 bases lay between the germline ends. Germline V gives CDR1 KGHDR, CDR2 SFDVKD. The CDR3 covers 12 residues.

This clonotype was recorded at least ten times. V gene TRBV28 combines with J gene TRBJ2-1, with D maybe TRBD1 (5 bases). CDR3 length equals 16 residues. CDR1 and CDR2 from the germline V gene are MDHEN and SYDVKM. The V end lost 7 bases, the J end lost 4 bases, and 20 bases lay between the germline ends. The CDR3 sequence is CASTNGDSARYNEQFF. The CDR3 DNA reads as TGTGCCAGCACCAACGGCGACAGTGCGAGATACAATGAGCAGTTCTTC.

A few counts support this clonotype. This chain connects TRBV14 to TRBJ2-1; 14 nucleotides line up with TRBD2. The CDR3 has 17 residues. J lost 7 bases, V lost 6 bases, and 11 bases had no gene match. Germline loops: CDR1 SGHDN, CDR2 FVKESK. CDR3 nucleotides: TGTGCCAGCAGTCCATTAGGGACTAGCGGGAGTAGAAATGAGCAGTTCTTC. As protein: CASSPLGTSGSRNEQFF. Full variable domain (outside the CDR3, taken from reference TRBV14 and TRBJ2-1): EAGVTQFPSHSVIEKGQTVTLRCDPISGHDNLYWYRRVMGKEIKFLLHFVKESKQDESGMPNNRFLAERTGGTYSTLKVQPAELEDSGVYFCASSPLGTSGSRNEQFFGPGTRLTVL.

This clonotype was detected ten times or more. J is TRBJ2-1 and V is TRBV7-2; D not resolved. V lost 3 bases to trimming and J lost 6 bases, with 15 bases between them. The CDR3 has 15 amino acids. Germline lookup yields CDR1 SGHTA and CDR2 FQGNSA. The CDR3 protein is CASSLSGRSFNEQFF. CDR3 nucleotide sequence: TGTGCCAGCAGCTTGTCCGGACGAAGTTTCAATGAGCAGTTCTTC.

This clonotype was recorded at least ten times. The CDR3 loop is CASSQERSGGWNEQFF. The DNA of the CDR3 is TGCGCCAGCAGCCAAGAACGGAGCGGGGGTTGGAATGAGCAGTTCTTC. The chain has TRBV4-3 and TRBJ2-1; 8 bases align to TRBD2. The CDR3 is 16 residues long. CDR1 LGHNA and CDR2 YSLEER come from the germline V gene. The junction had 8 bases not matched to a gene; V was cut back by 0 bases and J by 7 bases.

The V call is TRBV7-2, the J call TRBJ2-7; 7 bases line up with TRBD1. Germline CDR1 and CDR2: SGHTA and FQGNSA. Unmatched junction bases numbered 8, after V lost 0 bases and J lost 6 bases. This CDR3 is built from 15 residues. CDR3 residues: CASSLAFRDRGEQYF. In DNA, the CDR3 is TGTGCCAGCAGCTTAGCGTTCAGGGACAGAGGCGAGCAGTACTTC. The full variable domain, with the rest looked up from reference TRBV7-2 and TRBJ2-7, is GAGVSQSPSNKVTEKGKDVELRCDPISGHTALYWYRQSLGQGLEFLIYFQGNSAPDKSGLPSDRFSAERTGGSVSTLTIQRTQQEDSAVYLCASSLAFRDRGEQYFGPGTRLTVT.

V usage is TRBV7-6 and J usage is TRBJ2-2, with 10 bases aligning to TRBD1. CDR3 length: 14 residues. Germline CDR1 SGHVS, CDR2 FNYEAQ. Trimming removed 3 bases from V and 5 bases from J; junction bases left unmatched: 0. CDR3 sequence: CASSLGQGTGELFF. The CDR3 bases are TGTGCCAGCAGCTTGGGACAGGGGACCGGGGAGCTGTTTTTT.

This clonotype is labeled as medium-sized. CDR3 nucleotides: TGCAGCGTTGTCGGGTCCAACTATGGCTACACCTTC. The encoded protein is CSVVGSNYGYTF. J is TRBJ1-2 and V is TRBV29-1; D is ambiguous. Germline V lookup: CDR1 SQVTM, CDR2 ANQGSEA. The CDR3 length is 12 residues. The V end lost 4 bases, the J end lost 2 bases, and 8 bases lay between the germline ends.

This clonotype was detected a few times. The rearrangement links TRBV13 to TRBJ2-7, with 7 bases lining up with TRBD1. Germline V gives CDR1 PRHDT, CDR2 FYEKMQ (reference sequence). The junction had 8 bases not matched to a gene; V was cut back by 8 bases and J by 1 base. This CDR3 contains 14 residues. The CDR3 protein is CASGQGQTSYEQYF. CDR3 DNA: TGTGCCAGCGGCCAGGGACAGACTTCCTACGAGCAGTACTTC.

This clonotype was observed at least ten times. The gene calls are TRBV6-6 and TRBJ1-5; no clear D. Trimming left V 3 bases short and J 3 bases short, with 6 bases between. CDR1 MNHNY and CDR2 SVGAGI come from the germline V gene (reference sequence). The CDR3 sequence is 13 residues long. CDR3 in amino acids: CASSYANNQPQHF. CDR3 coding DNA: TGTGCCAGCAGTTATGCAAACAATCAGCCCCAGCATTTT.

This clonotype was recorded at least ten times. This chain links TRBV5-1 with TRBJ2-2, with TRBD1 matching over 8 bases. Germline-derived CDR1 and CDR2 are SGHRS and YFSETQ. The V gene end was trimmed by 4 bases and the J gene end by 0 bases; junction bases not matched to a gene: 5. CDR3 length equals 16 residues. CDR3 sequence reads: CASSTRTGTNTGELFF. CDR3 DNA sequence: TGCGCCAGCAGCACCCGGACAGGGACGAACACCGGGGAGCTGTTTTTT.

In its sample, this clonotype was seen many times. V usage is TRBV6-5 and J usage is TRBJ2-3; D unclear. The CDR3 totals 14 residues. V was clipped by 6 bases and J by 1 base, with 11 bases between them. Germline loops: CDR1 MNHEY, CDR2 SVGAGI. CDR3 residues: CASSQGLGTDTQYF. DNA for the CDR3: TGTGCCAGCAGCCAAGGGCTGGGCACAGATACGCAGTATTTT.

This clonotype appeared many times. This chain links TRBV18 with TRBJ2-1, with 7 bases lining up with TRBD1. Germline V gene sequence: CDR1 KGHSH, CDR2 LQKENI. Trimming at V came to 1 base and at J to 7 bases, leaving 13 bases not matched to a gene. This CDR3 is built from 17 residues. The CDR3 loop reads CASSPLPGQSGENEQFF. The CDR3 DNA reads TGTGCCAGCTCACCACTTCCGGGACAGAGTGGGGAGAATGAGCAGTTCTTC.

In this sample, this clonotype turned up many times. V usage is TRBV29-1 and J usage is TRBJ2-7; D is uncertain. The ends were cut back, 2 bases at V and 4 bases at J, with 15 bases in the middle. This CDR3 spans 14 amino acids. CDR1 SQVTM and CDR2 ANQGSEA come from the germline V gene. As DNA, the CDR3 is TGCAGCGTTGAATCTAACAGAGCCGGATACGAGCAGTACTTC. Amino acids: CSVESNRAGYEQYF.

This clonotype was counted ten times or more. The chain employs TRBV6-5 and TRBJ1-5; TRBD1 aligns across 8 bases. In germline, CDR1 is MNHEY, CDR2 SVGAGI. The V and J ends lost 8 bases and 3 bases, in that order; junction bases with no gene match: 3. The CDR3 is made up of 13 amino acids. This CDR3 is CASQGQANQPQHF. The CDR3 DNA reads TGTGCCAGCCAGGGACAGGCCAATCAGCCCCAGCATTTT.

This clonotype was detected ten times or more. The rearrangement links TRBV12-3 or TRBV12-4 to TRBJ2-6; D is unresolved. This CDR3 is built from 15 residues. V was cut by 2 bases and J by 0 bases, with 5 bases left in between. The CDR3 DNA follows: TGTGCCAGCAGTTTAAGGAGCTCTGGGGCCAACGTCCTGACTTTC. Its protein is CASSLRSSGANVLTF.

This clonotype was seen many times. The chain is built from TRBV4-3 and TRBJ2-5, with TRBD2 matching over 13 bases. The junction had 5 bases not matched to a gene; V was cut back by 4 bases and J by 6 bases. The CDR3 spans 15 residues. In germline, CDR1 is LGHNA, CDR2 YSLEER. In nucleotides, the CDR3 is TGCGCCAGCAGCCCCTGGACTAGCGGGGGACAGACCCAGTACTTC. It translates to CASSPWTSGGQTQYF.